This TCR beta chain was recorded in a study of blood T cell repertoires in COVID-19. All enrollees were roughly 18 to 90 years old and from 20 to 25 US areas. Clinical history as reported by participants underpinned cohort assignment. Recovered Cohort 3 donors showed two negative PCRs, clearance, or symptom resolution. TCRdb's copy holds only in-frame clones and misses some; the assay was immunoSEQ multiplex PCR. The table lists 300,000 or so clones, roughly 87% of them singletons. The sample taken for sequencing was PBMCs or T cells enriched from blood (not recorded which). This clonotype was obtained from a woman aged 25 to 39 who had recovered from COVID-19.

The CDR3 here is CATVGRGRQPQHF. CDR3 coding DNA: TGTGCCACGGTGGGCAGGGGACGTCAGCCCCAGCATTTT. The chain couples TRBV19 to TRBJ1-5, with TRBD1 as a possible D gene (6 bases). Germline V gene data show CDR1 as LNHDA and CDR2 as SQIVND (reference sequence). The CDR3 extends over 13 amino acids. V lost 10 bases, J lost 6 bases, and 16 bases lay in between. The full variable domain, completed using reference TRBV19 and TRBJ1-5, is DGGITQSPKYLFRKEGQNVTLSCEQNLNHDAMYWYRQDPGQGLRLIYYSQIVNDFQKGDIAEGYSVSREKKESFPLTVTSAQKNPTAFYLCATVGRGRQPQHFGDGTRLSIL.